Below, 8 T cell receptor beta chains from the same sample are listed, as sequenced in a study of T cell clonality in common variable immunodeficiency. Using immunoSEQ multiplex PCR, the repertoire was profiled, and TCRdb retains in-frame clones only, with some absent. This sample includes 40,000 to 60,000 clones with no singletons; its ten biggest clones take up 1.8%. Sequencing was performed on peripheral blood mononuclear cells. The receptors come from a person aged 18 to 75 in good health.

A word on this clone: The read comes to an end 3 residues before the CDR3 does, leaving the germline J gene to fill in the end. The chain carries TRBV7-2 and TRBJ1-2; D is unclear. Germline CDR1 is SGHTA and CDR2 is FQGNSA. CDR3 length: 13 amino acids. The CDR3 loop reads CASSLGLVDDYTF. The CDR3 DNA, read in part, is TGTGCCAGCAGCTTAGGTCTAGTCGATGAC.

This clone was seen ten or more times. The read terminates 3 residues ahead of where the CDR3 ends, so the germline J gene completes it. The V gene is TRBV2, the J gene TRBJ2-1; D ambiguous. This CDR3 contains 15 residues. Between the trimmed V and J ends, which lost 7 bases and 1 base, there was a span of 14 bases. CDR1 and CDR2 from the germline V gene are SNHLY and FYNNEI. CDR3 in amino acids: CASKERPRSYNEQFF. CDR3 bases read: TGTGCCAGCAAGGAACGCCCCAGGTCCTACAATGAG.

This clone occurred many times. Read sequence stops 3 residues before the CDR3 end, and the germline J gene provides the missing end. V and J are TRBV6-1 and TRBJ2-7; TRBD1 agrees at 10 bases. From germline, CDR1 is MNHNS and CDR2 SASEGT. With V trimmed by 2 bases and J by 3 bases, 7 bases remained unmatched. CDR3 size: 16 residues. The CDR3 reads CASSEQTGGFFYEQYF. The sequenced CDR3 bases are TGTGCCAGCAGTGAACAGACAGGGGGCTTTTTCTACGAG.

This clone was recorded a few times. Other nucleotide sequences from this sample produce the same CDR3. The sequenced part of the CDR3 DNA is TGTGCCAGTAGTACCCAGGGTAGCAATCAGCCC. This encodes CASSTQGSNQP. The full-length CDR3 reads as CASSTQGSNQPQHF. This rearrangement joins TRBV19 to TRBJ1-5; a possible D gene is TRBD1 (5 bases). Read sequence stops 3 residues before the CDR3 end, and the germline J gene provides the missing end. The ends were cut back, 4 bases at V and 0 bases at J, with 7 bases in the middle. Germline V CDR1 and CDR2: LNHDA, SQIVND (reference sequence). There are 14 residues in the CDR3.

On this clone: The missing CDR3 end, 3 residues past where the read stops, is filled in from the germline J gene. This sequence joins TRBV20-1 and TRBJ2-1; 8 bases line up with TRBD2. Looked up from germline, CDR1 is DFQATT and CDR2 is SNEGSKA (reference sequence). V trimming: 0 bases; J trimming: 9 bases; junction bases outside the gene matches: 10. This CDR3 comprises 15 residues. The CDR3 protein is CSARDGMGLVVEQFF. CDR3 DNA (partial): TGCAGTGCTAGAGACGGGATGGGACTAGTCGTTGAG.

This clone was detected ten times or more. The CDR3 here is CASSESQARWIQYF. CDR3 DNA (partial): TGCGCCAGCAGTGAGTCTCAAGCGAGATGGATT. The V gene is TRBV10-2, the J gene TRBJ2-4; D gene uncertain. The read stops 3 residues short of the end of the CDR3; the missing end is completed from the germline J gene. Germline V lookup: CDR1 WSHSY, CDR2 SAAADI. The CDR3 is made up of 14 amino acids.

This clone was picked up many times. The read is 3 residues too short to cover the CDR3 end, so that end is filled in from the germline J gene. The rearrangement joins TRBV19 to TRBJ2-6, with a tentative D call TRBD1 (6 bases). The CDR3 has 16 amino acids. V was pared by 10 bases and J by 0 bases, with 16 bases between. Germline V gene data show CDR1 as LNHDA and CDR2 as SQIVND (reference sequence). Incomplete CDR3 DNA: TGTGCCACCACCAGGGGTCGCCTCTCTGGGGCCAACGTC. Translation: CATTRGRLSGANV. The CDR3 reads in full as CATTRGRLSGANVLTF.

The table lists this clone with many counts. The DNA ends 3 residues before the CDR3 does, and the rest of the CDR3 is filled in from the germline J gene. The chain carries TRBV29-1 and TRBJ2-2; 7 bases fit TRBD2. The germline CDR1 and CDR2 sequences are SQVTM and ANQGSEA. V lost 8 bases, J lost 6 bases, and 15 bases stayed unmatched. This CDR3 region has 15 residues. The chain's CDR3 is CSSTWGGGQAGELFF. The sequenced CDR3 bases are TGCAGCTCCACCTGGGGGGGAGGGCAGGCCGGGGAG.